Below, 25 T cell receptor beta chains from the same sample are listed, as sequenced in a study of cytomegalovirus exposure and HLA in healthy donors listed by TCRdb under 2017. The library was obtained by the immunoSEQ multiplex PCR assay. Drawn from immuneACCESS, this table holds only the in-frame rearrangements with V and J called that TCRdb kept. Clones are partly lost; checked studies trace under half to an unresolved V gene and leave the rest unexplained. Across this sample there are some 170,000 clones, with 86% seen only once. Approximately 5% of the sample comes from the top ten. The material sequenced was PBMCs. These TCRs come from a woman aged 25 to 39 in good health and CMV-seronegative.

This chain links TRBV7-9 with TRBJ2-5; TRBD2 matches at 8 bases. V lost 5 bases and J lost 0; bases outside the gene matches: 11. The CDR3 covers 17 residues. Per germline, CDR1 SEHNR and CDR2 FQNEAQ (reference sequence). The CDR3 reads CASSLLSGGVYQETQYF. CDR3 DNA sequence: TGTGCCAGCAGCCTCCTGAGCGGGGGCGTTTACCAAGAGACCCAGTACTTC.

This CDR3 is CASSSTQEQAAETQYF. In DNA form, the CDR3 reads TGTGCCAGCAGCTCAACCCAAGAGCAGGCAGCGGAGACCCAGTACTTC. V and J are TRBV7-9 and TRBJ2-5; D unresolved. The ends were cut back, 4 bases at V and 5 bases at J, with 20 bases in the middle. CDR3 length equals 16 residues. CDR1 SEHNR and CDR2 FQNEAQ come from the germline V gene (reference sequence).

This clone was seen a single time. This sample includes further DNA sequences coding for the same CDR3. The rearrangement links TRBV25-1 to TRBJ2-5; 9 bases are a match to TRBD1. CDR1 and CDR2 (germline): MGHDK, SYGVNS. The CDR3 has 14 residues. The trim removed 2 bases at V and 4 bases at J, leaving 2 bases unmatched. The CDR3: CASSETGGRETQYF. CDR3 DNA: TGTGCCAGCAGTGAAACAGGGGGCCGAGAGACCCAGTACTTC. Together with reference TRBV25-1 and TRBJ2-5, the CDR3 gives the full variable domain: EADIYQTPRYLVIGTGKKITLECSQTMGHDKMYWYQQDPGMELHLIHYSYGVNSTEKGDLSSESTVSRIRTEHFPLTLESARPSHTSQYLCASSETGGRETQYFGPGTRLLVL.

V and J are TRBV5-4 and TRBJ2-7, with TRBD2 identical over 9 bases. The CDR3 covers 16 residues. The germline gives CDR1 SGHNT, CDR2 YYREEE (reference sequence). With V trimmed by 4 bases and J by 3 bases, 11 bases remained unmatched. The CDR3 protein is CASSPLGAGGHYEQYF. The CDR3 coding sequence is TGTGCCAGCAGCCCCCTCGGGGCGGGAGGGCACTACGAGCAGTACTTC.

V and J are TRBV11-2 and TRBJ1-2; D perhaps matches TRBD1 (5 bases). V lost 5 bases, J lost 7 bases, and 17 bases lay in between. The V gene's germline CDR1 is SGHAT and CDR2 FQNNGV. This CDR3 is 14 amino acids long. The CDR3 nucleotides are TGTGCCAGCAGCCCCCGGGGAGGGGTAAGTGGCTACACCTTC. Its translation: CASSPRGGVSGYTF.

The chain links TRBV29-1 to TRBJ2-2, with 9 nucleotides matching TRBD1. The germline CDR1 and CDR2 sequences are SQVTM and ANQGSEA. The CDR3 length is 14 residues. The V and J ends lost 2 bases and 4 bases, in that order; junction bases with no gene match: 2. The CDR3 protein is CSVEWGQGTGELFF. The CDR3 nucleotides are TGCAGCGTTGAATGGGGACAGGGCACCGGGGAGCTGTTTTTT.

The CDR3 here is CASSLGTGPGELFF. In DNA form, the CDR3 reads TGTGCCAGCAGCTTAGGGACAGGGCCCGGGGAGCTGTTTTTT. The V call is TRBV7-8, the J call TRBJ2-2, with 8 bases aligning to TRBD1. Losses at the gene ends were 1 base for V and 6 bases for J; bases not matched to a gene: 1. The CDR3 totals 14 residues. Germline CDR1 and CDR2: SGHVS and FQNEAQ.

The chain couples TRBV7-9 to TRBJ1-6; TRBD1 might be the D (5 bases). Germline V gives CDR1 SEHNR, CDR2 FQNEAQ (reference sequence). This CDR3 has 14 amino acids. Trimming shortened V by 1 base and J by 10 bases, and 11 bases separated the two germline ends. CDR3 sequence (DNA): TGTGCCAGCAGCTTAGTAACGGGGCCGTCACCCCTCCACTTT. Translated: CASSLVTGPSPLHF.

The chain employs TRBV7-2 and TRBJ2-3, with a tentative D call TRBD2 (5 bases). The CDR3 is made up of 15 amino acids. Germline loops: CDR1 SGHTA, CDR2 FQGNSA. V dropped 1 base and J dropped 8 bases, with 16 bases sitting between them. The CDR3 DNA reads as TGTGCCAGCAGCTTAGTCCGGGTGGGCCGGGGTACGCAGTATTTT. This codes for CASSLVRVGRGTQYF.

V is TRBV2 and J is TRBJ2-7; D unresolved. CDR1 is SNHLY and CDR2 is FYNNEI in the germline V gene. The V gene lost 3 bases and the J gene lost 6 bases, with 12 bases spanning the gap. The CDR3 runs 13 residues. The CDR3 loop reads CASSEFRMGEQYF. In nucleotides, the CDR3 is TGTGCCAGCAGTGAGTTCCGAATGGGCGAGCAGTACTTC.

The chain employs TRBV6-1 and TRBJ1-1; D call uncertain. V lost 3 bases to trimming and J lost 1 base, with 9 bases between them. The CDR3 consists of 14 residues. Germline-derived CDR1 and CDR2 are MNHNS and SASEGT. DNA for the CDR3: TGTGCCAGCAGTGAGGGTCCGGCGAACACTGAAGCTTTCTTT. Translation: CASSEGPANTEAFF.

V is TRBV6-5 and J is TRBJ1-1; 7 nucleotides align to TRBD1. V lost 0 bases and J lost 6; bases outside the gene matches: 1. The V gene's germline CDR1 is MNHEY and CDR2 SVGAGI. The CDR3 loop spans 13 amino acids. The CDR3 loop reads CASSYSGQSEAFF. DNA for the CDR3: TGTGCCAGCAGTTACTCGGGACAGTCTGAAGCTTTCTTT.

This chain connects TRBV7-2 to TRBJ1-6; weak D call: TRBD1 (5 bases). The CDR3 is made up of 14 amino acids. Trimming cost V 0 bases and J 12 bases, with 12 bases left between them. CDR1 is SGHTA, CDR2 FQGNSA, per germline. In DNA form, the CDR3 reads TGTGCCAGCAGCTTAGCTGGAGGGCAGGGACCCCTCCACTTT. Its protein product is CASSLAGGQGPLHF.

The chain joins TRBV4-3 to TRBJ1-2; D not resolved. CDR1 and CDR2 from the germline V gene are LGHNA and YSLEER. This CDR3 region has 16 residues. Trimming pared 0 bases from V and 3 bases from J, leaving 14 bases between. The CDR3, as DNA: TGCGCCAGCAGCCAAGAGTTTGGCCTCTCCTACTATGGCTACACCTTC. Its protein product is CASSQEFGLSYYGYTF.

The genes are TRBV15 and TRBJ2-4, with no clear D. This CDR3 spans 16 amino acids. CDR1 and CDR2 (germline): LNHNV, YYDKDF (reference sequence). V lost 5 bases and J 0 bases, leaving 14 bases between the germline ends. Here the CDR3 reads CATSGDLGIAKNIQYF. The CDR3 bases are TGTGCCACCAGCGGGGATCTGGGCATAGCCAAAAACATTCAGTACTTC.

This rearrangement joins TRBV6-1 to TRBJ2-5; D is unresolved. V lost 6 bases, J lost 10 bases, and 24 bases lay in between. The length of the CDR3 is 15 residues. Per the germline V gene, CDR1 is MNHNS and CDR2 is SASEGT. For the CDR3, the DNA is TGTGCCAGCAGAGACCGTCTTGGGGATTTGGGCGGCCAGTACTTC. Translation gives CASRDRLGDLGGQYF.

The chain joins TRBV27 to TRBJ2-7; no definite D call. Trimming took 7 bases from V and 0 from J, leaving 10 bases between them. Looked up from germline, CDR1 is MNHEY and CDR2 is SMNVEV (reference sequence). The CDR3 is made up of 13 amino acids. For the CDR3, the DNA is TGTGCCAGCACGGGCGGAAACTCCTACGAGCAGTACTTC. It yields the protein CASTGGNSYEQYF.

The rearrangement links TRBV7-9 to TRBJ2-3, with TRBD2 as a possible D gene (5 bases). Germline CDR1 and CDR2: SEHNR and FQNEAQ (reference sequence). Trimming stripped 4 bases from V and 2 bases from J, with 19 bases between. This CDR3 is built from 17 residues. CDR3 loop: CASSSGVRLANTDTQYF. CDR3 nucleotide sequence: TGTGCCAGCAGCTCCGGAGTGAGGCTAGCTAACACAGATACGCAGTATTTT.

This chain joins TRBV19 and TRBJ1-5; 12 nucleotides line up with TRBD1. V trimming: 5 bases; J trimming: 6 bases; junction bases outside the gene matches: 11. The V gene's germline CDR1 is LNHDA and CDR2 SQIVND (reference sequence). The CDR3 contains 17 residues. CDR3 amino acids: CASSLNPGTGGGQPQHF. The CDR3 nucleotides read TGTGCCAGTAGTTTGAACCCCGGGACAGGGGGCGGTCAGCCCCAGCATTTT.

The chain combines TRBV9 with TRBJ1-6; TRBD1 aligns across 9 bases. Germline loops: CDR1 SGDLS, CDR2 YYNGEE. Trimming at V came to 3 bases and at J to 10 bases, leaving 8 bases not matched to a gene. The CDR3 extends over 15 amino acids. The CDR3 DNA sequence: TGTGCCAGCAGCGCCCTACAGGGGGCCCGGTCACCCCTCCACTTT. It is translated as CASSALQGARSPLHF.

The chain combines TRBV7-2 with TRBJ2-2; D unresolved. Per germline, CDR1 SGHTA and CDR2 FQGNSA. The V end was cut by 5 bases, the J end by 7 bases, with 11 bases between. This CDR3 spans 13 amino acids. CDR3 amino acids: CASSPGVLGELFF. CDR3 nucleotide sequence: TGTGCCAGCAGCCCCGGAGTACTCGGGGAGCTGTTTTTT.

The chain joins TRBV19 to TRBJ2-7; weak D call: TRBD2 (6 bases). Germline assignment: CDR1 LNHDA and CDR2 SQIVND (reference sequence). The V and J ends lost 8 bases and 2 bases respectively, with 13 bases between them. This CDR3 has 13 residues. The CDR3 DNA reads as TGTGCCAGTGCTCGGGACTCCACCTACGAGCAGTACTTC. It specifies CASARDSTYEQYF.

The chain joins TRBV5-6 to TRBJ2-1; no clear D. The V gene lost 4 bases and the J gene lost 5 bases, with 7 bases spanning the gap. The CDR3 covers 12 residues. Germline values: CDR1 SGHDT, CDR2 YYEEEE. CDR3 residues: CASSEQDNEQFF. The CDR3 DNA is TGTGCCAGCAGCGAACAAGACAATGAGCAGTTCTTC.

This clone has just a few counts. The CDR3 coding sequence is TGTGCCAGCAGCCCACCCGGGACCTACACCTTC. Protein sequence: CASSPPGTYTF. The genes are TRBV7-2 and TRBJ1-2; D possibly corresponds to TRBD1 (5 bases). Trimming removed 5 bases at V and 10 bases at J, with 11 bases between. There are 11 residues in the CDR3. Germline V gene lookup returns CDR1 SGHTA and CDR2 FQGNSA.

J is TRBJ1-2 and V is TRBV2, with TRBD1 matching 8 bases. The V gene end was trimmed by 1 base and the J gene end by 7 bases; junction bases not matched to a gene: 8. CDR1 is SNHLY and CDR2 is FYNNEI in the germline V gene. The CDR3 totals 15 residues. The CDR3 DNA reads as TGTGCCAGCAGTGAAGTGAGGCAGGGGGCCGTTGGCTACACCTTC. This codes for CASSEVRQGAVGYTF.